This is a list of T cell receptor beta chains from one sample in a study of OX40 agonist ivuxolimab in advanced cancers. Using immunoSEQ multiplex PCR, the repertoire was profiled, and TCRdb retains in-frame clones only, with some absent. The sample includes tens of thousands of clones, around 82% seen only once; the top ten take roughly 7.1%. The sample consisted of CD4+ or CD8+ T cells sorted from blood, taken in a trial of the OX40 agonist ivuxolimab. The receptors stem from an adult with an advanced solid tumor such as melanoma, head and neck, liver or kidney cancer. Both conserved end residues are part of each CDR3. Fields, in order: D gene, clone size, V gene, J gene, CDR3 length, CDR3 DNA, CDR3 protein. D genes are given only for firm matches. Size is omitted from some rows. Given values are once, few, many or a class for expanded clones.

>-|-|TRBV27|TRBJ1-5|11
TGTGCCAAGCACGGATATCAGCCCCAGCATTTT
CAKHGYQPQHF
>-|-|TRBV5-8|TRBJ1-5|16
TGTGCCAGCAGCCCGCCTGGCTGGGGGAGGATTCAGCCCCAGCATTTT
CASSPPGWGRIQPQHF
>TRBD2|-|TRBV4-1|TRBJ2-3|18
TGCGCCAGCAGCCGATTACACGGCACTAGCGGGAGTACAGATACGCAGTATTTT
CASSRLHGTSGSTDTQYF
>-|-|TRBV4-3|TRBJ1-6|17
TGCGCCAGCAGCCACAAAGTCGGTCCAGGGGACGGATCACCCCTCCACTTT
CASSHKVGPGDGSPLHF
>-|-|TRBV11-3|TRBJ1-1|13
TGTGCCAGCAGCTTGACAGGGAACACTGAAGCTTTCTTT
CASSLTGNTEAFF
>TRBD1|-|TRBV4-1|TRBJ1-1|14
TGCGCCAGCAGCCCGACAGGGCTGAACACTGAAGCTTTCTTT
CASSPTGLNTEAFF
>-|-|TRBV7-2|TRBJ1-1|12
TGTGCCAGCAGCTTAGATGGGGCAGGGGCTTTCTTT
CASSLDGAGAFF
>TRBD1|few|TRBV28|TRBJ2-3|13
TGTGCCAGCAGAGGACAGGGGAAAGATACGCAGTATTTT
CASRGQGKDTQYF
>-|-|TRBV7-2|TRBJ2-5|15
TGTGCCAGCAGCTTAGCTCGGAGTCAACAAGAGACCCAGTACTTC
CASSLARSQQETQYF
>TRBD2|-|TRBV7-2|TRBJ2-7|15
TGTGCCAGCAGCCAGACTAGCGGGGGCCACCACGAGCAGTACTTC
CASSQTSGGHHEQYF
>TRBD2|-|TRBV19|TRBJ2-3|17
TGTGCCAGTAGTACCGGGACTAGCGGGAGGGCCAGAGATACGCAGTATTTT
CASSTGTSGRARDTQYF
>-|-|TRBV7-2|TRBJ2-7|15
TGTGCCAGCAGCTTACGTCGCGGGATTACCTACGAGCAGTACTTC
CASSLRRGITYEQYF
>-|-|TRBV30|TRBJ2-7|10
TGTGCCTGGGGGTACGGCGAGCAGTACTTC
CAWGYGEQYF
>TRBD1|-|TRBV6-5|TRBJ1-2|13
TGTGCCAGCAGGCCGACAGGGGGCGGTGGCTACACCTTC
CASRPTGGGGYTF
>TRBD2|-|TRBV5-1|TRBJ2-1|15
TGCGCCAGCAGCTTGGAGAGCGGGAGGGCCGGAGGGCAGTTCTTC
CASSLESGRAGGQFF
>TRBD1|-|TRBV19|TRBJ1-2|15
TGTGCCAGTAGTCGCGGGACAGTTACCAACTATGGCTACACCTTC
CASSRGTVTNYGYTF
>-|-|TRBV6-5|TRBJ2-3|15
TGTGCCAGCAGTTCATCTGGCGTTGATACAGATACGCAGTATTTT
CASSSSGVDTDTQYF
>TRBD2|-|TRBV6-5|TRBJ2-3|15
TGTGCCAGCAGACTGACTAGCGGGACACCCCAGGCGCAGTATTTT
CASRLTSGTPQAQYF
>-|-|TRBV9|TRBJ2-7|12
TGTGCCAGCAGCCGCCTAGGGGCGGAGCAGTACTTC
CASSRLGAEQYF
>-|-|TRBV6-5|TRBJ1-1|15
TGTGCCAGCAGTTACTCAGGGGGGGCAAGAACTGAAGCTTTCTTT
CASSYSGGARTEAFF
>-|-|TRBV10-3|TRBJ1-1|13
TGTGCCATCAGTGAGTTCGCGGGAACTGAAGCTTTCTTT
CAISEFAGTEAFF
>-|-|TRBV10-3|TRBJ2-2|14
TGTGCCATCAGTGAAAGAGACTCCGAACGGGAGCTGTTTTTT
CAISERDSERELFF
>TRBD1|-|TRBV5-4|TRBJ2-7|15
TGCGCCAGCAGCCAAGATTTTTTGGCAGGGGGCAGGCAGTACTTC
CASSQDFLAGGRQYF
>-|few|TRBV6-5|TRBJ2-3|14
TGTGCCAGCAGTTTGACAGGATCCACAGATACGCAGTATTTT
CASSLTGSTDTQYF
>TRBD2|-|TRBV7-2|TRBJ2-5|16
TGTGCCAGCAGCTTAGGGGTAGCGGGAGTACAAGAGACCCAGTACTTC
CASSLGVAGVQETQYF
>-|-|TRBV5-6|TRBJ2-7|14
TGTGCCAGCAGCTTCCTAGGTTTGGGTTACGAGCAGTACTTC
CASSFLGLGYEQYF
>-|-|TRBV5-1|TRBJ2-1|17
TGCGCCAGCAGCTGGGGGTGGAGCCCCGGATTGGGCAATGAGCAGTTCTTC
CASSWGWSPGLGNEQFF
>TRBD2|-|TRBV12-5|TRBJ2-7|19
TGTGCTAGTGCCAAATTTGGTATAGGGACTAGCGGGGGCCGATACGAGCAGTACTTC
CASAKFGIGTSGGRYEQYF
>TRBD2|-|TRBV29-1|TRBJ2-2|14
TGCAGCGTTGATCAGCTAGCGGGATCCGGGGAGCTGTTTTTT
CSVDQLAGSGELFF
>-|-|TRBV30|TRBJ2-1|13
TGTGCCTGGAGTTACCCGAATACAAATGAGCAGTTCTTC
CAWSYPNTNEQFF
>-|-|TRBV19|TRBJ1-1|13
TGTGCCAGTAGTTCCCAGATGAACACTGAAGCTTTCTTT
CASSSQMNTEAFF
>TRBD1|-|TRBV27|TRBJ2-3|19
TGTGCCAGCAGTTTGTTGGGCCTCGCGGGACAGGGGGCCTCAGATACGCAGTATTTT
CASSLLGLAGQGASDTQYF
>-|-|TRBV2|TRBJ2-1|14
TGTGCCAGCCAAGGGGGGAGCTCCTACAATGAGCAGTTCTTC
CASQGGSSYNEQFF
>TRBD2|once|TRBV6-5|TRBJ2-1|14
TGTGCCAGCAGGAGGACTAGCGGGAGTTCTGAGCAGTTCTTC
CASRRTSGSSEQFF
>-|-|TRBV14|TRBJ2-6|16
TGTGCCAGCAGCCTAAACCGAGGGTATGGGGCCAACGTCCTGACTTTC
CASSLNRGYGANVLTF
>-|few|TRBV15|TRBJ2-7|12
TGTGCCACCACCGTCGACTACTCCGAGCAGTACTTC
CATTVDYSEQYF
>TRBD2|-|TRBV5-1|TRBJ2-7|16
TGCGCCAGCAGCTTGGGGTTATCTAGCGGGCACTACGAGCAGTACTTC
CASSLGLSSGHYEQYF
>-|-|TRBV9|TRBJ1-1|13
TGTGCCAGCAGCCCAGCCTTGAGCACTGAAGCTTTCTTT
CASSPALSTEAFF
>TRBD2|few|TRBV5-4|TRBJ2-5|15
TGTGCCAGCAGCTTGGAGAGCGGGACTCGAGAGACCCAGTACTTC
CASSLESGTRETQYF
>-|-|TRBV5-1|TRBJ1-2|15
TGCGCCAGCAGCCCCCGGGACTCCGCGCCTTATGGCTACACCTTC
CASSPRDSAPYGYTF
>TRBD2|-|TRBV7-6|TRBJ2-3|18
TGTGCCAGCAGCTTAGAGGCTAGCGGGAGGGCCAGCACAGATACGCAGTATTTT
CASSLEASGRASTDTQYF
>-|-|TRBV9|TRBJ2-5|14
TGTGCCAGCAGCGTAGCCACCCTAGGGGAGACCCAGTACTTC
CASSVATLGETQYF
>-|-|TRBV9|TRBJ1-4|14
TGTGCCAGCAGCGTAGGGCCAGGGAGTGAAAAACTGTTTTTT
CASSVGPGSEKLFF
>TRBD1|-|TRBV6-1|TRBJ1-1|15
TGTGCCAGCAGTGCTCCCCGGGACAGGGGCCTCCAAGCTTTCTTT
CASSAPRDRGLQAFF
>-|-|TRBV7-2|TRBJ1-5|14
TGTGCCAGCAGCTTAATGTTAGGAGGGGAAGCCCAGCATTTT
CASSLMLGGEAQHF